Below, one T cell receptor (beta chain) is given with its context. The assay was immunoSEQ multiplex PCR, and TCRdb's table has in-frame clones only and misses some. The sample has hundreds of thousands of clones, about 92% seen once. This sample was taken from a study of cytomegalovirus exposure and HLA in healthy donors. Study information: The 130 or so validation repertoires used the same platform as the 600 to 750 first-cohort repertoires (as reported by a later analysis).

CDR3 size: 12 residues. Trimming removed 5 bases from V and 2 bases from J, with 6 bases in between. Germline V CDR1 and CDR2: LNHDA, SQIVND (reference sequence). This receptor was taken from a woman in her 30s in good health and CMV-seronegative. This sequence joins TRBV19 and TRBJ2-5; D remains ambiguous. Source material: PBMCs. The chain's CDR3 is CASSRQQETQYF. CDR3 coding DNA: TGTGCCAGTAGTCGTCAGCAAGAGACCCAGTACTTC.